These T cell receptor beta chains were read from a single sample in a study of blood T cell repertoires in COVID-19. Repertoires were generated with immunoSEQ multiplex PCR, while TCRdb's copy carries only in-frame clones and drops some. The sample comprises more than 250,000 clones, around 90% of which are singletons, and 1.7% rests with the top ten. The sequenced material came from PBMCs or T cells enriched from blood (not recorded which). The receptor set was obtained from a woman between 18 and 30 years old with acute COVID-19. The CDR3 runs from the conserved cysteine through the conserved F or W. A D gene is named only where the DNA matches it firmly. Size tells how often a clone was seen (once, few, many) or the class of an expanded clone, and some rows leave it out.

clone size: .
D gene: .
J gene: TRBJ2-7
V gene: TRBV27
CDR3 DNA: TGTGCCAGCAGTTCAACCTTGCGGAACGAGCAGTACTTC
CDR3 protein: CASSSTLRNEQYF

clone size: .
D gene: TRBD1
J gene: TRBJ1-6
V gene: TRBV28
CDR3 DNA: TGTGCCAGCATACGGGACAGGAATTCACCCCTCCACTTT
CDR3 protein: CASIRDRNSPLHF

clone size: .
D gene: .
J gene: TRBJ2-3
V gene: TRBV7-8
CDR3 DNA: TGTGCCAGCAGCCGAGTTAGCGGTAGCACAGATACGCAGTATTTT
CDR3 protein: CASSRVSGSTDTQYF

clone size: .
D gene: TRBD2
J gene: TRBJ2-5
V gene: TRBV7-6
CDR3 DNA: TGTGCCAGCAGCTTAGTAGCGGGAGTGATACAAGAGACCCAGTACTTC
CDR3 protein: CASSLVAGVIQETQYF

clone size: .
D gene: .
J gene: TRBJ2-2
V gene: TRBV5-4
CDR3 DNA: TGTGCCAGCAGCTTCCGCAGGGTGAGGAACACCGGGGAGCTGTTTTTT
CDR3 protein: CASSFRRVRNTGELFF

clone size: .
D gene: .
J gene: TRBJ1-2
V gene: TRBV3-1/TRBV3-2
CDR3 DNA: TGTGCCAGCAGCCTCCAGGCAGGCTTCAACTATGGCTACACCTTC
CDR3 protein: CASSLQAGFNYGYTF

clone size: .
D gene: .
J gene: TRBJ1-2
V gene: TRBV7-8
CDR3 DNA: TGTGCCAGCAGCTTAGCGGAAGCAGGGAATGGCTACACCTTC
CDR3 protein: CASSLAEAGNGYTF

clone size: .
D gene: .
J gene: TRBJ1-5
V gene: TRBV15
CDR3 DNA: TGTGCCACCAGCAGAGATATTCGAGTAAATCAGCCCCAGCATTTT
CDR3 protein: CATSRDIRVNQPQHF

clone size: .
D gene: .
J gene: TRBJ1-6
V gene: TRBV18
CDR3 DNA: TGTGCCAGCTCACCAGTCAGTACGATCATGAATTCACCCCTCCACTTT
CDR3 protein: CASSPVSTIMNSPLHF

clone size: .
D gene: TRBD2
J gene: TRBJ2-7
V gene: TRBV19
CDR3 DNA: TGTGCCAGTACCTCGGGACTAGCGGGAGGACTATACGAGCAGTACTTC
CDR3 protein: CASTSGLAGGLYEQYF

clone size: few
D gene: .
J gene: TRBJ2-7
V gene: TRBV2
CDR3 DNA: TGTGCCAGCAGTGTTTCGGAGTGGGAGTATCGCTACGAGCAGTACTTC
CDR3 protein: CASSVSEWEYRYEQYF

clone size: .
D gene: .
J gene: TRBJ2-2
V gene: TRBV7-9
CDR3 DNA: TGTGCCAGCATCCTGTTTGGCCCGAACACCGGGGAGCTGTTTTTT
CDR3 protein: CASILFGPNTGELFF

clone size: .
D gene: .
J gene: TRBJ2-2
V gene: TRBV11-3
CDR3 DNA: TGTGCCAGCAGCTTCCAGGGGAACACCGGGGAGCTGTTTTTT
CDR3 protein: CASSFQGNTGELFF

clone size: .
D gene: .
J gene: TRBJ2-1
V gene: TRBV4-1
CDR3 DNA: TGCGCCAGCAGCCACGGGTCCTACAATGAGCAGTTCTTC
CDR3 protein: CASSHGSYNEQFF

clone size: .
D gene: TRBD1
J gene: TRBJ1-2
V gene: TRBV6-2/TRBV6-3
CDR3 DNA: TGTGCCAGCAGTTGGGGACAGGTCTATGGCTACACCTTC
CDR3 protein: CASSWGQVYGYTF

clone size: .
D gene: .
J gene: TRBJ2-3
V gene: TRBV29-1
CDR3 DNA: TGCAGCGTTGTCACCTCGGGAGAGCCTTTGGATACGCAGTATTTT
CDR3 protein: CSVVTSGEPLDTQYF

clone size: .
D gene: TRBD1
J gene: TRBJ2-7
V gene: TRBV7-8
CDR3 DNA: TGTGCCAGCAACAACTTTATGCAGGGGGCGCGGGAGCAGTACTTC
CDR3 protein: CASNNFMQGAREQYF

clone size: .
D gene: TRBD1
J gene: TRBJ1-2
V gene: TRBV3-1/TRBV3-2
CDR3 DNA: TGTGCCAGCAGCCCACGACCGGACAGGGATGTTAGCTATGGCTACACCTTC
CDR3 protein: CASSPRPDRDVSYGYTF

clone size: .
D gene: .
J gene: TRBJ1-3
V gene: TRBV19
CDR3 DNA: TGTGCCAGTAGTATCCCCAGGGGCGCCGGAAACACCATATATTTT
CDR3 protein: CASSIPRGAGNTIYF

clone size: .
D gene: .
J gene: TRBJ1-1
V gene: TRBV29-1
CDR3 DNA: TGCAGCGTTGTTATTATGAACACTGAAGCTTTCTTT
CDR3 protein: CSVVIMNTEAFF

clone size: .
D gene: TRBD2
J gene: TRBJ2-7
V gene: TRBV4-1
CDR3 DNA: TGCGCCAGCAGCCAAGATCCTACTAGCGGTTACGAGCAGTACTTC
CDR3 protein: CASSQDPTSGYEQYF

clone size: .
D gene: .
J gene: TRBJ2-7
V gene: TRBV19
CDR3 DNA: TGTGCCAGTAGTATGGGAGGTTATGGCTACGAGCAGTACTTC
CDR3 protein: CASSMGGYGYEQYF

clone size: .
D gene: TRBD2
J gene: TRBJ2-1
V gene: TRBV7-9
CDR3 DNA: TGTGCCAGCAGCCCAAGGACTAGCGGGAGAATCGACAATGAGCAGTTCTTC
CDR3 protein: CASSPRTSGRIDNEQFF

clone size: once
D gene: TRBD1
J gene: TRBJ1-1
V gene: TRBV3-1/TRBV3-2
CDR3 DNA: TGTGCCAGCAGCCAAGGGGACAGGCGGAACACTGAAGCTTTCTTT
CDR3 protein: CASSQGDRRNTEAFF

clone size: .
D gene: .
J gene: TRBJ1-5
V gene: TRBV5-6
CDR3 DNA: TGTGCCAGCAGCTTCGCGAGCAATCAGCCCCAGCATTTT
CDR3 protein: CASSFASNQPQHF

clone size: once
D gene: TRBD1
J gene: TRBJ2-2
V gene: TRBV29-1
CDR3 DNA: TGCAGCGTTGAAGAAACGACAGGGGGAGTTGCCGGGGAGCTGTTTTTT
CDR3 protein: CSVEETTGGVAGELFF

clone size: .
D gene: TRBD1
J gene: TRBJ2-5
V gene: TRBV2
CDR3 DNA: TGTGCCAGCAGTCGGGACAGGGGGCGGGAGACCCAGTACTTC
CDR3 protein: CASSRDRGRETQYF

clone size: .
D gene: .
J gene: TRBJ2-3
V gene: TRBV6-2/TRBV6-3
CDR3 DNA: TGTGCCAGCAGCCCCCGCGGGGGCTTAGGAGATACGCAGTATTTT
CDR3 protein: CASSPRGGLGDTQYF

clone size: .
D gene: TRBD2
J gene: TRBJ2-2
V gene: TRBV27
CDR3 DNA: TGTGCCAGCAGTCCGACAGGGGGCGCTTCTAGCGGGAGGGCGTCAGGGGAGCTGTTTTTT
CDR3 protein: CASSPTGGASSGRASGELFF

clone size: .
D gene: .
J gene: TRBJ2-7
V gene: TRBV4-3
CDR3 DNA: TGCGCCAGCAGCCAGTGGCATACAACCTACGAGCAGTACTTC
CDR3 protein: CASSQWHTTYEQYF

clone size: few
D gene: .
J gene: TRBJ2-4
V gene: TRBV3-1/TRBV3-2
CDR3 DNA: TGTGCCAGCAGCCACACACTAGGGGCCAAAAACATTCAGTACTTC
CDR3 protein: CASSHTLGAKNIQYF

clone size: .
D gene: .
J gene: TRBJ2-7
V gene: TRBV5-1
CDR3 DNA: TGCGCCAGCAGCTTGGCCGGTCTCGAGCAGTACTTC
CDR3 protein: CASSLAGLEQYF

clone size: .
D gene: .
J gene: TRBJ2-5
V gene: TRBV7-2
CDR3 DNA: TGTGCCAGCAGCTTAGTCCTGGTACAGGGTGTTGGAGAGACCCAGTACTTC
CDR3 protein: CASSLVLVQGVGETQYF

clone size: .
D gene: .
J gene: TRBJ1-1
V gene: TRBV30
CDR3 DNA: TGTGCCTGGATCTTGAAGCCCCATAGGGGAAGGAACACTGAAGCTTTCTTT
CDR3 protein: CAWILKPHRGRNTEAFF

clone size: .
D gene: TRBD1
J gene: TRBJ1-5
V gene: TRBV19
CDR3 DNA: TGTGCCAGTAGTATCGACAGGGATAGCAATCAGCCCCAGCATTTT
CDR3 protein: CASSIDRDSNQPQHF

clone size: .
D gene: .
J gene: TRBJ1-4
V gene: TRBV20-1
CDR3 DNA: TGCAGTGCTAGTAGCTCTGCCTTCGCAACTAATGAAAAACTGTTTTTT
CDR3 protein: CSASSSAFATNEKLFF

clone size: .
D gene: .
J gene: TRBJ1-6
V gene: TRBV7-8
CDR3 DNA: TGTGCCAGCAGCAAAACAGGGAGCTCCTATAATTCACCCCTCCACTTT
CDR3 protein: CASSKTGSSYNSPLHF

clone size: .
D gene: .
J gene: TRBJ1-2
V gene: TRBV7-2
CDR3 DNA: TGTGCCAGCAGCCCAGGTTTGGCTAGCGGGAGTCGTGGCTACACCTTC
CDR3 protein: CASSPGLASGSRGYTF

clone size: .
D gene: TRBD1
J gene: TRBJ2-7
V gene: TRBV7-9
CDR3 DNA: TGTGCCAGCAGCCAAGACAGGGGCTACGAGCAGTACTTC
CDR3 protein: CASSQDRGYEQYF

clone size: .
D gene: TRBD1
J gene: TRBJ1-4
V gene: TRBV30
CDR3 DNA: TGTGCCTGGAGTAGGGACAGGGTTACTAATGAAAAACTGTTTTTT
CDR3 protein: CAWSRDRVTNEKLFF

clone size: .
D gene: .
J gene: TRBJ2-7
V gene: TRBV5-3
CDR3 DNA: TGTGCCAGAAGCTTAACACCCTACGAGCAGTACTTC
CDR3 protein: CARSLTPYEQYF

clone size: .
D gene: .
J gene: TRBJ2-2
V gene: TRBV9
CDR3 DNA: TGTGCCAGCAGCCAAGACATCAACACCGGGGAGCTGTTTTTT
CDR3 protein: CASSQDINTGELFF

clone size: .
D gene: .
J gene: TRBJ1-1
V gene: TRBV21-1
CDR3 DNA: TGTGCCAGCAGCAAAAAAAAGGGGCCTAGGACAGGGGAGTTGAACACTGAAGCTTTCTTT
CDR3 protein: CASSKKKGPRTGELNTEAFF

clone size: .
D gene: .
J gene: TRBJ2-7
V gene: TRBV28
CDR3 DNA: TGTGCCAGCAGTTTAGGGGGGACCGCCTTCGAGCAGTACTTC
CDR3 protein: CASSLGGTAFEQYF

clone size: .
D gene: TRBD2
J gene: TRBJ2-1
V gene: TRBV11-3
CDR3 DNA: TGTGCCAGCAGCTTTAGCGGGAGTGGATACAATGAGCAGTTCTTC
CDR3 protein: CASSFSGSGYNEQFF

clone size: .
D gene: .
J gene: TRBJ1-1
V gene: TRBV5-1
CDR3 DNA: TGCGCCAGCAGCTTGGCCCGGGAACAGTTGAACACTGAAGCTTTCTTT
CDR3 protein: CASSLAREQLNTEAFF

clone size: .
D gene: .
J gene: TRBJ2-7
V gene: TRBV28
CDR3 DNA: TGTGCCAGCAGCCCGGGGAGGAGCTACGAGCAGTACTTC
CDR3 protein: CASSPGRSYEQYF